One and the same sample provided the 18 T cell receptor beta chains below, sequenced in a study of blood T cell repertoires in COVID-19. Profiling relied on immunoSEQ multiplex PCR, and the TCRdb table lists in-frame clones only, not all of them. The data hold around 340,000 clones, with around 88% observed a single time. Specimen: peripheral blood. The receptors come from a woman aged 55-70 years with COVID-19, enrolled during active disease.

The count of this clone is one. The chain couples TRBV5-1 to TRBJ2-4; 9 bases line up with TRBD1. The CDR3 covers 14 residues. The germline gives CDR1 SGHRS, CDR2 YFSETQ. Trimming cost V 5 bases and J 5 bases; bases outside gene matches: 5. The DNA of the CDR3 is TGCGCCAGCAGGACACAGGGGGCCCAAAACATTCAGTACTTC. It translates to CASRTQGAQNIQYF.

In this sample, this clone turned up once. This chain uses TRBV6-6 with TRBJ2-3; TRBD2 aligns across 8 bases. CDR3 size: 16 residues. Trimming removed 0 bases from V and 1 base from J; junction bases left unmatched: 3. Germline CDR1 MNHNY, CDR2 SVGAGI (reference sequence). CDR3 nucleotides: TGTGCCAGCAGTTACTCGTCGGGGGGGCGCACAGATACGCAGTATTTT. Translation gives CASSYSSGGRTDTQYF.

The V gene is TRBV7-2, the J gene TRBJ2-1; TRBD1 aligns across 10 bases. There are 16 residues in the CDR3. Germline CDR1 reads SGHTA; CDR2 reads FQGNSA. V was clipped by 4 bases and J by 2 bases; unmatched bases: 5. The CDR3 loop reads CASSSTGQGAYNEQFF. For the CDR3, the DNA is TGTGCCAGCAGCTCCACCGGACAGGGGGCCTACAATGAGCAGTTCTTC.

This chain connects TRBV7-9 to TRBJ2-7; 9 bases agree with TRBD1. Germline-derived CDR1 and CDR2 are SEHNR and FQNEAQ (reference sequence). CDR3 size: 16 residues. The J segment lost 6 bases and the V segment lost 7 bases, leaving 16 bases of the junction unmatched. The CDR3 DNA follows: TGTGCCAGCACTGAGACCACAGGGGGCGCCTTGGGCGAGCAGTACTTC. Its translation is CASTETTGGALGEQYF.

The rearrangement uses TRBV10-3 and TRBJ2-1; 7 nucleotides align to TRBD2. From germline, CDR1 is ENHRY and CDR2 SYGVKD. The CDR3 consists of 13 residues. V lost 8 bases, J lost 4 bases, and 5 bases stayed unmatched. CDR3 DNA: TGTGCCATCGGGCCTAGCGGTTACAATGAGCAGTTCTTC. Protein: CAIGPSGYNEQFF.

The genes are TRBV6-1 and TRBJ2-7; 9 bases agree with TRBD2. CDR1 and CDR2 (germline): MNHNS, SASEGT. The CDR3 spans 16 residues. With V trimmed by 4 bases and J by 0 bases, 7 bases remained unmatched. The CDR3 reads CASSGGYSGSSYEQYF. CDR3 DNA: TGTGCCAGCAGTGGGGGGTATAGCGGGAGCTCCTACGAGCAGTACTTC.

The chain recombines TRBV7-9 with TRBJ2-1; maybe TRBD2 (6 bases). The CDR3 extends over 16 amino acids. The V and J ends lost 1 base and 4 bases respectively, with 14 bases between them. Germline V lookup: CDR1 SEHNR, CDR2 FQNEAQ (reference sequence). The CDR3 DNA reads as TGTGCCAGCAGCTTAGGTGCCGGGGGAAAATACAATGAGCAGTTCTTC. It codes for CASSLGAGGKYNEQFF.

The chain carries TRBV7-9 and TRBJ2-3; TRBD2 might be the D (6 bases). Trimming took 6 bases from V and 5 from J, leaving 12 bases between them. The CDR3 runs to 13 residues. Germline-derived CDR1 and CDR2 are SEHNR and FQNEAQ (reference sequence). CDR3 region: CASREEGGDTQYF. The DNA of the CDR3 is TGTGCCAGCAGGGAGGAGGGCGGAGATACGCAGTATTTT.

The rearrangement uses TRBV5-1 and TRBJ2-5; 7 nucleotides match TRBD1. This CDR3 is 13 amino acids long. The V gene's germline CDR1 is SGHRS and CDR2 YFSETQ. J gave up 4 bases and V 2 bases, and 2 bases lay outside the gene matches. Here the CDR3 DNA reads TGCGCCAGCAGCTTTCGACAGGGAGAGACCCAGTACTTC. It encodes CASSFRQGETQYF.

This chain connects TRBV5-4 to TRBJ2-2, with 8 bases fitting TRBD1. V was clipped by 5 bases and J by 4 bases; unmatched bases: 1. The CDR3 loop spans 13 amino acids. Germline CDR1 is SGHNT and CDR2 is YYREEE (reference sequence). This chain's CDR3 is CASSQGATGELFF. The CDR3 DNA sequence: TGTGCCAGCAGTCAGGGGGCCACCGGGGAGCTGTTTTTT.

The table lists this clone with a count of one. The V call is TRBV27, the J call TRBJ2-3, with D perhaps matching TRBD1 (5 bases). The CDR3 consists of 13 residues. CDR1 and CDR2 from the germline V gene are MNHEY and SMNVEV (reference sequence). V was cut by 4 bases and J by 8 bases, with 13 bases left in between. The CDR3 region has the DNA TGTGCCAGCAGTTCGTACAGGTACGGTACGCAGTATTTT. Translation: CASSSYRYGTQYF.

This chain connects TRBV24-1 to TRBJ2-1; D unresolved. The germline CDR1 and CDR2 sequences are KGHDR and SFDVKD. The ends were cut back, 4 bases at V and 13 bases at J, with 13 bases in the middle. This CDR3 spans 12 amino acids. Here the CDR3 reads CATSETQQSQFF. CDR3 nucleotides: TGTGCCACCAGTGAAACCCAACAGAGTCAGTTCTTC.

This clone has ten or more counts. The CDR3 nucleotides are TGCGCCAGCAGCCAAGGGGCTAGCGGGACCTACGAGCAGTACTTC. It specifies CASSQGASGTYEQYF. V usage is TRBV4-1 and J usage is TRBJ2-7; TRBD2 aligns across 9 bases. Germline assignment: CDR1 MGHRA and CDR2 YSYEKL. The CDR3 contains 15 residues. The J segment lost 2 bases and the V segment lost 1 base, leaving 3 bases of the junction unmatched.

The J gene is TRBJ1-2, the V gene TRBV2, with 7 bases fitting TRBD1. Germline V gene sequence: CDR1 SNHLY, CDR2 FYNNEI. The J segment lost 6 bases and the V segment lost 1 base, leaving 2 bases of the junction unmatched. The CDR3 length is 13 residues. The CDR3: CASSEVGTDGYTF. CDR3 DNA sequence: TGTGCCAGCAGTGAAGTTGGGACAGATGGCTACACCTTC.

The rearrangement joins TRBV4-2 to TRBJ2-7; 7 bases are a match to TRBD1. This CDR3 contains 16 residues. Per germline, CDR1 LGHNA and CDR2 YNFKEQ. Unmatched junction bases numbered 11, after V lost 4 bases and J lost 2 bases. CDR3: CASSRSADRDTYEQYF. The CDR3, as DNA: TGTGCCAGCAGCCGAAGTGCCGACAGGGATACCTACGAGCAGTACTTC.

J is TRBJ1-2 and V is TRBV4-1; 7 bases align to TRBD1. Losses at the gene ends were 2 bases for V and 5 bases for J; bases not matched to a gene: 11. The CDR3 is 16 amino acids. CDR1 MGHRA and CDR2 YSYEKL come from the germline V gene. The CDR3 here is CASSQKPGQTIYGYTF. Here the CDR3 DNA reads TGCGCCAGCAGCCAAAAGCCGGGACAGACGATTTATGGCTACACCTTC.

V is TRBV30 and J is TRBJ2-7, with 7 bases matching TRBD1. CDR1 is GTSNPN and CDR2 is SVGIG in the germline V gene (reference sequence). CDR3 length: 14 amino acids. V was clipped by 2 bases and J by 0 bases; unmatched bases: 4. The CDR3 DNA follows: TGTGCCTGGAGTAGACAGGGCCGCTCCTACGAGCAGTACTTC. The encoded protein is CAWSRQGRSYEQYF.

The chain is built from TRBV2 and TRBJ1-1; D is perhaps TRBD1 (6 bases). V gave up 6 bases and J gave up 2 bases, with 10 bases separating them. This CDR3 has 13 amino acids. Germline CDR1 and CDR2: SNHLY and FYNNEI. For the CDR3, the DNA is TGTGCCAGCAGCTTACAGGGAAACACTGAAGCTTTCTTT. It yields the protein CASSLQGNTEAFF.